This T cell receptor (beta chain) was identified during a study of beta chain features in type 1 diabetes. Points from the study as a whole: TCRB CDR3s from Type 1 diabetes patients were moderately but significantly shorter in all four CD4+ subsets.

Trimming took off 4 bases at V and 6 bases at J, with 15 bases between the two ends. Germline V gene lookup returns CDR1 SEHNR and CDR2 FQNEAQ (reference sequence). This CDR3 is built from 14 residues. Each of the CD4+ naive, central memory, regulatory and stem cell-like memory populations was sorted via CD45RO/CCR7/CD25/CD127/CD95/CD27. The authors obtained over 95% purity in all sorted populations. The authors reverse transcribed all of the isolated RNA, so sequencing captured expressed TCRB transcripts. The protocol was immunoSEQ multiplex PCR, while the TCRdb copy is restricted to in-frame clones and leaves out a portion. The sample yields 250,000 or so clones, roughly 22% seen once. This clone was counted between two and nine times. Its specificity is not known.

V gene TRBV7-9 combines with J gene TRBJ1-2; tentatively, D is TRBD1 (6 bases). Specimen: naive CD4+ T cells from blood. This TCR came from a woman aged 40 to 50 with type 1 diabetes. The CDR3 region is CASSSPTGSHGYTF. The CDR3 bases are TGTGCCAGCAGCTCACCCACAGGGTCTCATGGCTACACCTTC.